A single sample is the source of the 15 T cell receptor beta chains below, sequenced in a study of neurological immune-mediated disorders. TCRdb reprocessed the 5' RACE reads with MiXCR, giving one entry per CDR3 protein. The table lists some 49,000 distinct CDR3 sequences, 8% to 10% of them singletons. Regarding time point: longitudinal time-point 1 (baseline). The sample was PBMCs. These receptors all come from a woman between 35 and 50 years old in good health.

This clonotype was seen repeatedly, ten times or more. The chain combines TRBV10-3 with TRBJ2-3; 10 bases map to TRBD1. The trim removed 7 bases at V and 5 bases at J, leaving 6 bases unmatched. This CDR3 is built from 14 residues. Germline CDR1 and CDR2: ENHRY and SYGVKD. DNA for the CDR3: TGTGCCATCATGGGGGGACAGGGGCGAGATACGCAGTATTTT. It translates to CAIMGGQGRDTQYF.

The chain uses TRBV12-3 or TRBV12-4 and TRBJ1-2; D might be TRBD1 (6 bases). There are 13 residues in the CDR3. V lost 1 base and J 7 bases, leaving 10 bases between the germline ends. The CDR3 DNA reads TGTGCCAGCAGTTTAGATGTGACAGGTGGCTACACCTTC. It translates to CASSLDVTGGYTF.

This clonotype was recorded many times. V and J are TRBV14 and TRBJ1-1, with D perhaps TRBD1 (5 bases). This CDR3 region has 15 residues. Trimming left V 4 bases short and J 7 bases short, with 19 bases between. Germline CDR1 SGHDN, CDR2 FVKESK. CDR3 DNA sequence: TGTGCCAGCAGCCGAAGGGGCGTTGGGGAAAGTGAAGCTTTCTTT. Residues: CASSRRGVGESEAFF.

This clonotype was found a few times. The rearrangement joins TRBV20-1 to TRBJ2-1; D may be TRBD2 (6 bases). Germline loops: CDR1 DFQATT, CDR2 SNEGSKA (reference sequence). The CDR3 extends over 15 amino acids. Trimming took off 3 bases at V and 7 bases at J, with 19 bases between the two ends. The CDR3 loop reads CSASTGVPSRNEQFF. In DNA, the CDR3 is TGCAGTGCTAGCACGGGGGTCCCGTCTCGTAATGAGCAGTTCTTC.

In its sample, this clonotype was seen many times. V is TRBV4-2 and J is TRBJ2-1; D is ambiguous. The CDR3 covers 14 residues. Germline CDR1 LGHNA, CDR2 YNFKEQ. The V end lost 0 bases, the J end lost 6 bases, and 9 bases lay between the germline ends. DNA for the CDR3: TGTGCCAGCAGCCAAGATTTCTCGGTCAATGAGCAGTTCTTC. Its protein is CASSQDFSVNEQFF.

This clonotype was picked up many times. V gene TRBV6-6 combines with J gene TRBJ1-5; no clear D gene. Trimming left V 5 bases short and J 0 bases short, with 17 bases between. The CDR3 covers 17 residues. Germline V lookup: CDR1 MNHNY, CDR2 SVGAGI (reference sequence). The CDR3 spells CASSTSAQGGSNQPQHF. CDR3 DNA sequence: TGTGCCAGCAGTACCTCAGCGCAAGGTGGTAGCAATCAGCCCCAGCATTTT.

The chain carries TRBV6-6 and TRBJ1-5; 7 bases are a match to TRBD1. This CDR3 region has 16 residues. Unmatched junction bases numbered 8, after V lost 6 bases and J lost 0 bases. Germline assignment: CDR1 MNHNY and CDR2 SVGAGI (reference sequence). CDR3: CASRLTGTDSNQPQHF. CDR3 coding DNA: TGTGCCAGCAGGTTGACCGGGACAGATAGCAATCAGCCCCAGCATTTT.

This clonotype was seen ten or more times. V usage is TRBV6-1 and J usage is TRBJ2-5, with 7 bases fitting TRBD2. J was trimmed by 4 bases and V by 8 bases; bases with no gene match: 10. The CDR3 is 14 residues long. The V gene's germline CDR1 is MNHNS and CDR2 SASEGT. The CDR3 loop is CASLRDRGGETQYF. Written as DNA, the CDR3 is TGTGCCAGCCTTCGGGATCGCGGGGGAGAGACCCAGTACTTC.

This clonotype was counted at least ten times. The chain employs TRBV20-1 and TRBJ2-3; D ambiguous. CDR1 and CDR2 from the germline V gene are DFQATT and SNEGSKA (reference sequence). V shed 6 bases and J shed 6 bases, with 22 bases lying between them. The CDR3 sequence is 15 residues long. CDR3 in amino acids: CSAARSGVEWDTQYF. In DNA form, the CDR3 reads TGCAGTGCAGCCCGTAGTGGAGTGGAATGGGATACGCAGTATTTT.

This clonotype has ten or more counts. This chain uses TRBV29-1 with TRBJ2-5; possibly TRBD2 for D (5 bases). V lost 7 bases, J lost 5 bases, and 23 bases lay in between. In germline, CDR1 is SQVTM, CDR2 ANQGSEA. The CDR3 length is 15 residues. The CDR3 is CSGRGLISSWETQYF. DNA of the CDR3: TGCAGCGGACGCGGGCTGATATCCTCCTGGGAGACCCAGTACTTC.

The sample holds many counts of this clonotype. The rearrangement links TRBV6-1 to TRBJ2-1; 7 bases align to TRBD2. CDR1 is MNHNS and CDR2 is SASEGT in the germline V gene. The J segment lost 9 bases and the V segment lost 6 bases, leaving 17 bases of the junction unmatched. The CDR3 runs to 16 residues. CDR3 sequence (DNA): TGTGCCAGCAGCGGACACGGGGGGTACGGGGGAGGTGAGCAGTTCTTC. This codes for CASSGHGGYGGGEQFF.

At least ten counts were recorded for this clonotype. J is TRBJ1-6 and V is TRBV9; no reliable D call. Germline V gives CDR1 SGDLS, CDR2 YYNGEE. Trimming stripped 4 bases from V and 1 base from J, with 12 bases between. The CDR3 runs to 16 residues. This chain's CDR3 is CASSPSRGSYNSPLHF. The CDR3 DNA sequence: TGTGCCAGCAGCCCTTCCCGAGGGTCCTATAATTCACCCCTCCACTTT. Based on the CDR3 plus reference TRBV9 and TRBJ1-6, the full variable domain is DSGVTQTPKHLITATGQRVTLRCSPRSGDLSVYWYQQSLDQGLQFLIQYYNGEERAKGNILERFSAQQFPDLHSELNLSSLELGDSALYFCASSPSRGSYNSPLHFGNGTRLTVT.

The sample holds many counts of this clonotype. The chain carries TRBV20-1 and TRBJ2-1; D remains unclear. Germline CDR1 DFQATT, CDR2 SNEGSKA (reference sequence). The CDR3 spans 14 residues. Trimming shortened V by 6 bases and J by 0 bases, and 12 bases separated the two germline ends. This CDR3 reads CSAPSGSSYNEQFF. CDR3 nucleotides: TGCAGTGCCCCCTCCGGAAGCTCCTACAATGAGCAGTTCTTC.

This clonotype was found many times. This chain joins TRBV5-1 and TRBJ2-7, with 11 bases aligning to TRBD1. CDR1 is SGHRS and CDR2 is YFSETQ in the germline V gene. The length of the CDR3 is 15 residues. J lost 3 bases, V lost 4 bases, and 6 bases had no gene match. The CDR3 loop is CASSPGQGAFYEQYF. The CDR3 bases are TGCGCCAGCAGCCCCGGACAGGGGGCGTTCTACGAGCAGTACTTC. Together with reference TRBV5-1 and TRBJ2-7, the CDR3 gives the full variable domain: KAGVTQTPRYLIKTRGQQVTLSCSPISGHRSVSWYQQTPGQGLQFLFEYFSETQRNKGNFPGRFSGRQFSNSRSEMNVSTLELGDSALYLCASSPGQGAFYEQYFGPGTRLTVT.

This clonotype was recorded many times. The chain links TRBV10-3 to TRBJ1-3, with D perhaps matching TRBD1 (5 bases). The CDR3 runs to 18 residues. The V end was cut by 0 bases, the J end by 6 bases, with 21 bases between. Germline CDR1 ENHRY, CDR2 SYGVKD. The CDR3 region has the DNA TGTGCCATCAGTGAGTCTACCATTCCAACGGACAATATAAACACCATATATTTT. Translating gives CAISESTIPTDNINTIYF.